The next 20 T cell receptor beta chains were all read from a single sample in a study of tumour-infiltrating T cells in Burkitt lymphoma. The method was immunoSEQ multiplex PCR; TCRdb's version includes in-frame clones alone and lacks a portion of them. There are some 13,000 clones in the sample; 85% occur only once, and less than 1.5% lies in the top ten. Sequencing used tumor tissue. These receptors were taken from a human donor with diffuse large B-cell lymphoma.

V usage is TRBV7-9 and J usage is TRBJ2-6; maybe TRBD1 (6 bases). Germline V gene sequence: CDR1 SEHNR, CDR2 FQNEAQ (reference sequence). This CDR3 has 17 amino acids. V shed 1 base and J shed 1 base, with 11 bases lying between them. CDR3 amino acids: CASSLVAGVSGANVLTF. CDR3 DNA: TGTGCCAGCAGCTTAGTGGCAGGGGTGTCTGGGGCCAACGTCCTGACTTTC.

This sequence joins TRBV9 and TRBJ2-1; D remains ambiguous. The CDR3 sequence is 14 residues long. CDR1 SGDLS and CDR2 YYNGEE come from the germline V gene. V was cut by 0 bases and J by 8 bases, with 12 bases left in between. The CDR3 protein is CASSVDPGQDEQFF. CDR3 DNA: TGTGCCAGCAGCGTAGATCCTGGCCAGGATGAGCAGTTCTTC.

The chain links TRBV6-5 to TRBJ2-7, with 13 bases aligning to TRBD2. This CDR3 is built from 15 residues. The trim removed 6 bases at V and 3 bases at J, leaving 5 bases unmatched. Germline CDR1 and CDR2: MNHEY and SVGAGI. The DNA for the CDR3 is TGTGCCAGCAGAGACGGACTAGCGGGAGTCTACGAGCAGTACTTC. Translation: CASRDGLAGVYEQYF.

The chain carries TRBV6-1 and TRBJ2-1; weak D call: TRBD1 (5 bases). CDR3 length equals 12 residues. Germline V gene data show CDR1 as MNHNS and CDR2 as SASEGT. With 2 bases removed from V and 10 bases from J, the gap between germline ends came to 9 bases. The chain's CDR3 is CASSEWGLEQFF. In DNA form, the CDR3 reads TGTGCCAGCAGTGAATGGGGCCTGGAGCAGTTCTTC.

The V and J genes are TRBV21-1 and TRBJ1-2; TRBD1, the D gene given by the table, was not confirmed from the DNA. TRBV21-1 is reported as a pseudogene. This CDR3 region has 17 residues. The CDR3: CASSKGRTGLTNDGYTF. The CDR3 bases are TGTGCCAGCAGCAAAGGTAGGACAGGGTTAACGAACGATGGCTACACCTTC.

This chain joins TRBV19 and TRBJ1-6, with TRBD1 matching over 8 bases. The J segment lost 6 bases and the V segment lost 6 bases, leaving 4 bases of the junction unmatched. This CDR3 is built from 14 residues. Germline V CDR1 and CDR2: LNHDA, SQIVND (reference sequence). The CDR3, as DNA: TGTGCCAGTAGCGCGGACAGGGCTAATTCACCCCTCCACTTT. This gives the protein CASSADRANSPLHF.

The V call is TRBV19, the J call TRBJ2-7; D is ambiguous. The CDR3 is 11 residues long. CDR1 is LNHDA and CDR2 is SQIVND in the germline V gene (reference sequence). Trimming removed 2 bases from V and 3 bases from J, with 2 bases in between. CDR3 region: CASSIYYEQYF. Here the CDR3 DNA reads TGTGCCAGTAGTATATACTACGAGCAGTACTTC.

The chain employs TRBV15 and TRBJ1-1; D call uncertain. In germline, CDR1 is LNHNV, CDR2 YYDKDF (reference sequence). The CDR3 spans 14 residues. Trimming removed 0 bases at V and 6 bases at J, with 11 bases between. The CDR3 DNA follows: TGTGCCACCAGCAGAGATGTCGGCGGCGCTGAAGCTTTCTTT. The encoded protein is CATSRDVGGAEAFF.

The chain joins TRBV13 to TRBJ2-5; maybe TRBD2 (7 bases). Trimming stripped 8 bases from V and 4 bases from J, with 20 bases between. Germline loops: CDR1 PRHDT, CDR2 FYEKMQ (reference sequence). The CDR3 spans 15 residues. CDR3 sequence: CASHTRGEGRETQYF. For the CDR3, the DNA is TGTGCCAGCCACACAAGGGGGGAGGGGCGAGAGACCCAGTACTTC.

CDR3: CSIPLGETQYF. CDR3 sequence (DNA): TGCAGCATCCCCCTAGGAGAGACCCAGTACTTC. This chain joins TRBV29-1 and TRBJ2-5, with unresolved D. Germline lookup yields CDR1 SQVTM and CDR2 ANQGSEA. Between the trimmed V and J ends, which lost 8 bases and 4 bases, there was a span of 11 bases. The CDR3 length is 11 residues.

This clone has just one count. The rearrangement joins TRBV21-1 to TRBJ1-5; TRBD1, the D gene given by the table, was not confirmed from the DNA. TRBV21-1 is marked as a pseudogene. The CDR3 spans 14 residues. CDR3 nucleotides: TGTGCCAGCAGCTCCGGGACAGGGAATCAGCCCCAGCATTTT. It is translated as CASSSGTGNQPQHF.

CDR3 sequence (DNA): TGTGCCAGCAGTCCAACGAACGGGGGGGCCTACAATGAGCAGTTCTTC. It translates to CASSPTNGGAYNEQFF. The chain recombines TRBV27 with TRBJ2-1, with 8 bases identical to TRBD2. V gave up 5 bases and J gave up 2 bases; unmatched junction bases: 8. The CDR3 covers 16 residues. Germline V gene lookup returns CDR1 MNHEY and CDR2 SMNVEV (reference sequence).

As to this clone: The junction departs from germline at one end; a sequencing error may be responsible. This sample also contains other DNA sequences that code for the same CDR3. CDR3: CASSPGQLNTEAFF. Written as DNA, the CDR3 is TGTGCCAGCTCGCCCGGACAGCTGAATACTGAAGCTTTCTTT. This rearrangement joins TRBV18 to TRBJ1-1, with D perhaps TRBD1 (6 bases). This CDR3 contains 14 residues. Germline CDR1 KGHSH, CDR2 LQKENI.

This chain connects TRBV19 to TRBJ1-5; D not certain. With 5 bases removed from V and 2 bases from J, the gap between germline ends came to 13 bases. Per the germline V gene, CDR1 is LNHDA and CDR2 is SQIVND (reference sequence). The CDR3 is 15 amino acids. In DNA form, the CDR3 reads TGTGCCAGTAGTGCCCAACCCGACGGCAATCAGCCCCAGCATTTT. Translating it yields CASSAQPDGNQPQHF.

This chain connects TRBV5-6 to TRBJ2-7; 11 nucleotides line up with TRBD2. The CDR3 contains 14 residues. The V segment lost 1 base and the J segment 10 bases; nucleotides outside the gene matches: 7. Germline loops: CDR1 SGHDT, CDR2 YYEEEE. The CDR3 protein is CASSLYLAGGLQYF. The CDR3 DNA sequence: TGTGCCAGCAGCTTGTATCTAGCGGGGGGTCTACAGTACTTC.

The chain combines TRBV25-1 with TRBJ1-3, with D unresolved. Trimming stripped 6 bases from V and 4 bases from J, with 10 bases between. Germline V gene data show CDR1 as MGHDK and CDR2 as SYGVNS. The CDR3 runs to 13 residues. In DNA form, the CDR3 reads TGTGCCAGCAGGCGGCCCTCGGGAAACACCATATATTTT. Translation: CASRRPSGNTIYF.

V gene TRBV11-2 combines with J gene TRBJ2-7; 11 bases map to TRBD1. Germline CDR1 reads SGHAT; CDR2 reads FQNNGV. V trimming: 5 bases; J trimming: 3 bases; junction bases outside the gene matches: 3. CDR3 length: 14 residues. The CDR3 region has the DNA TGTGCCAGCAGCGGACAGGGGGCGAGCTACGAGCAGTACTTC. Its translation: CASSGQGASYEQYF.

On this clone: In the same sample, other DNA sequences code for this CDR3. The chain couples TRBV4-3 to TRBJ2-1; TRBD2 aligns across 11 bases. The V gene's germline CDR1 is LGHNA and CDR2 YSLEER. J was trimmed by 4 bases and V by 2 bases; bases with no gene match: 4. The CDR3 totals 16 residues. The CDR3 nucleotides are TGCGCCAGCAGCCAACCGACTAGCGGGAAATACAATGAGCAGTTCTTC. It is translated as CASSQPTSGKYNEQFF.

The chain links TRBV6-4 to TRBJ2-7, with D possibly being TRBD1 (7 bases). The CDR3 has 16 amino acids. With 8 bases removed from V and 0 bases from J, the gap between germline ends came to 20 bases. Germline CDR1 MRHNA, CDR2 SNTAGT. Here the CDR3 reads CASRGTDFTPSYEQYF. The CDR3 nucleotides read TGTGCCAGCCGGGGGACAGACTTTACGCCCTCCTACGAGCAGTACTTC.

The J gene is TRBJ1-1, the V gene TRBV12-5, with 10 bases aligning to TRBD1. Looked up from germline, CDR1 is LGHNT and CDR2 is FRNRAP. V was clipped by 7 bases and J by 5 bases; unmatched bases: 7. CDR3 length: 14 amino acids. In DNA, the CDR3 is TGTGCTAGTGCCATGGAGGGACAGGGGACTGAAGCTTTCTTT. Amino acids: CASAMEGQGTEAFF.